The 18 T cell receptor beta chains in this list originate from one sample, sequenced in a study of cytomegalovirus exposure and HLA in healthy donors. Primers included in the PCR were 60 Vbeta and 13 Jbeta primers. Clones were read by immunoSEQ multiplex PCR, and TCRdb kept only the in-frame ones, dropping some. Of 150,000 to 200,000 clones in the sample, over 60% are singletons; the top ten hold 1.1%. The sequencing sample was made of PBMCs. These receptor sequences come from a middle-aged woman in good health and CMV-seronegative.

The V and J genes are TRBV2 and TRBJ2-5; 14 nucleotides agree with TRBD2. The junction had 5 bases not matched to a gene; V was cut back by 6 bases and J by 5 bases. The germline V gene has CDR1 SNHLY and CDR2 FYNNEI. This CDR3 contains 15 residues. CDR3 DNA: TGTGCCAGCAGGACCAGACTAGCGGGAGGGGAGACCCAGTACTTC. Its protein is CASRTRLAGGETQYF. The full variable domain, rest sourced from reference TRBV2 and TRBJ2-5, is EPEVTQTPSHQVTQMGQEVILRCVPISNHLYFYWYRQILGQKVEFLVSFYNNEISEKSEIFDDQFSVERPDGSNFTLKIRSTKLEDSAMYFCASRTRLAGGETQYFGPGTRLLVL.

The chain employs TRBV5-5 and TRBJ2-3; D possibly corresponds to TRBD2 (6 bases). Between the trimmed V and J ends, which lost 0 bases and 0 bases, there was a span of 11 bases. CDR1 is SGHKS and CDR2 is YYEKEE in the germline V gene (reference sequence). The CDR3 is 16 amino acids. CDR3 amino acids: CASSLGDFPSTDTQYF. CDR3 DNA: TGTGCCAGCAGCTTGGGGGACTTCCCTAGCACAGATACGCAGTATTTT.

The chain recombines TRBV5-5 with TRBJ1-5; no clear D. The V gene's germline CDR1 is SGHKS and CDR2 YYEKEE (reference sequence). Trimming shortened V by 4 bases and J by 4 bases, and 12 bases separated the two germline ends. The CDR3 is 14 residues long. CDR3 DNA sequence: TGTGCCAGCAGCCAAGAAAGAGGTAATCAGCCCCAGCATTTT. Amino acid sequence: CASSQERGNQPQHF. Variable domain in full (rest from reference TRBV5-5 and TRBJ1-5): DAGVTQSPTHLIKTRGQQVTLRCSPISGHKSVSWYQQVLGQGPQFIFQYYEKEERGRGNFPDRFSARQFPNYSSELNVNALLLGDSALYLCASSQERGNQPQHFGDGTRLSIL.

This sequence joins TRBV5-1 and TRBJ1-2; 8 positions match TRBD1. The CDR3 runs to 14 residues. The V gene's germline CDR1 is SGHRS and CDR2 YFSETQ. J lost 6 bases, V lost 4 bases, and 8 bases had no gene match. The CDR3 nucleotides read TGCGCCAGCAGCCCCGGACAGGGAACCGATGGCTACACCTTC. This encodes CASSPGQGTDGYTF.

The CDR3 loop is CAWRTPGSKAFF. The CDR3 DNA reads as TGTGCCTGGAGGACTCCCGGTAGTAAAGCTTTCTTT. The V call is TRBV30, the J call TRBJ1-1, with D hard to call. Looked up from germline, CDR1 is GTSNPN and CDR2 is SVGIG (reference sequence). CDR3 length equals 12 residues. V gave up 3 bases and J gave up 9 bases, with 14 bases separating them.

The chain carries TRBV18 and TRBJ1-1, with TRBD1 matching 7 bases. CDR1 is KGHSH, CDR2 LQKENI, per germline. The CDR3 extends over 14 amino acids. The ends lost 7 bases at V and 3 bases at J; junction bases unmatched: 8. CDR3 protein: CASFDREGYTEAFF. The DNA of the CDR3 is TGTGCCAGCTTCGACAGGGAAGGATACACTGAAGCTTTCTTT.

The chain uses TRBV9 and TRBJ2-6, with D perhaps matching TRBD2 (6 bases). V was cut by 2 bases and J by 10 bases, with 16 bases left in between. The germline V gene encodes CDR1 SGDLS and CDR2 YYNGEE. The CDR3 is 15 amino acids. The CDR3 loop reads CASSVSPAGSNVLTF. Written as DNA, the CDR3 is TGTGCCAGCAGCGTTAGCCCAGCCGGGAGTAACGTCCTGACTTTC.

Written as DNA, the CDR3 is TGTGCCAGCAGCTTTGAGGTTCTTTTCGAGCAGTACTTC. Protein sequence: CASSFEVLFEQYF. The chain joins TRBV7-2 to TRBJ2-7; no clear D. Germline V gives CDR1 SGHTA, CDR2 FQGNSA. Trimming stripped 3 bases from V and 6 bases from J, with 12 bases between. This CDR3 has 13 amino acids. The whole variable domain, filled in from reference TRBV7-2 and TRBJ2-7, reads GAGVSQSPSNKVTEKGKDVELRCDPISGHTALYWYRQSLGQGLEFLIYFQGNSAPDKSGLPSDRFSAERTGGSVSTLTIQRTQQEDSAVYLCASSFEVLFEQYFGPGTRLTVT.

This clone was found a few times. The rearrangement joins TRBV30 to TRBJ1-3, with D maybe TRBD1 (5 bases). The V end was cut by 5 bases, the J end by 4 bases, with 24 bases between. Germline V gene sequence: CDR1 GTSNPN, CDR2 SVGIG (reference sequence). The CDR3 spans 17 residues. The CDR3 bases are TGTGCCTGGGACGGTGGGGCCTTGGGAGGACCCGGAAACACCATATATTTT. Its translation: CAWDGGALGGPGNTIYF.

V gene TRBV2 combines with J gene TRBJ1-6; maybe TRBD1 (6 bases). V was shortened by 11 bases and J by 8 bases, with 16 bases between the two germline ends. CDR1 is SNHLY, CDR2 FYNNEI, per germline. This CDR3 comprises 13 residues. CDR3 nucleotides: TGTGCCGGTAATGGGGGCCTTGATTCACCCCTCCACTTT. This gives the protein CAGNGGLDSPLHF.

This chain connects TRBV27 to TRBJ1-5, with D uncertain. Germline V lookup: CDR1 MNHEY, CDR2 SMNVEV (reference sequence). The CDR3 has 15 amino acids. V lost 3 bases and J 4 bases, leaving 13 bases between the germline ends. The CDR3 DNA reads as TGTGCCAGCAGTTTCGGACCGAGGGCTAATCAGCCCCAGCATTTT. Amino acids: CASSFGPRANQPQHF.

This clone is a singleton in its sample. The V call is TRBV11-3, the J call TRBJ2-3, with D possibly being TRBD1 (5 bases). The CDR3 is 14 amino acids. V was clipped by 7 bases and J by 5 bases, with 16 bases between them. Germline CDR1 reads SGHNT; CDR2 reads YENEEA. CDR3 region: CASILQGSKDTQYF. The CDR3 DNA reads as TGTGCCAGCATTCTTCAGGGATCCAAAGATACGCAGTATTTT.

This chain joins TRBV18 and TRBJ1-1, with 7 bases matching TRBD1. This CDR3 has 13 residues. Per germline, CDR1 KGHSH and CDR2 LQKENI. Trimming removed 6 bases from V and 10 bases from J; junction bases left unmatched: 11. The CDR3 DNA follows: TGTGCCAGCTCCGAAGGGAACAGGGGCCCAGCTTTCTTT. It specifies CASSEGNRGPAFF.

The rearrangement joins TRBV7-9 to TRBJ1-1; D call uncertain. V lost 5 bases, J lost 6 bases, and 13 bases lay in between. The CDR3 contains 13 residues. The germline gives CDR1 SEHNR, CDR2 FQNEAQ (reference sequence). The CDR3 DNA follows: TGTGCCAGCAGCGAGGTACCCCCCGCTGAAGCTTTCTTT. It yields the protein CASSEVPPAEAFF.

The chain employs TRBV2 and TRBJ1-3; no definite D call. V was trimmed by 7 bases and J by 0 bases, leaving 16 bases between them. CDR3 length equals 16 residues. The germline V gene has CDR1 SNHLY and CDR2 FYNNEI. The CDR3 coding sequence is TGTGCCAGCAACCCGGGTCCTCACAACTCTGGAAACACCATATATTTT. Translated: CASNPGPHNSGNTIYF.

This sequence joins TRBV9 and TRBJ2-3, with D hard to call. This CDR3 is built from 14 residues. CDR1 is SGDLS, CDR2 YYNGEE, per germline. Trimming removed 4 bases from V and 5 bases from J, with 14 bases in between. DNA for the CDR3: TGTGCCAGCAGCCGAGAGGTTGGCGGAGATACGCAGTATTTT. It is translated as CASSREVGGDTQYF. The full variable domain, rest sourced from reference TRBV9 and TRBJ2-3, is DSGVTQTPKHLITATGQRVTLRCSPRSGDLSVYWYQQSLDQGLQFLIQYYNGEERAKGNILERFSAQQFPDLHSELNLSSLELGDSALYFCASSREVGGDTQYFGPGTRLTVL.

The J gene is TRBJ2-5, the V gene TRBV5-4; 8 nucleotides line up with TRBD2. Per germline, CDR1 SGHNT and CDR2 YYREEE (reference sequence). This CDR3 region has 14 residues. With 2 bases clipped from V and 2 bases from J, the junction kept 2 bases outside the gene matches. For the CDR3, the DNA is TGTGCCAGCAGCTTAGGGACTAGACAAGAGACCCAGTACTTC. Translating it yields CASSLGTRQETQYF. Filled out from reference TRBV5-4 and TRBJ2-5, the complete variable domain reads ETGVTQSPTHLIKTRGQQVTLRCSSQSGHNTVSWYQQALGQGPQFIFQYYREEENGRGNFPPRFSGLQFPNYSSELNVNALELDDSALYLCASSLGTRQETQYFGPGTRLLVL.

The genes are TRBV6-5 and TRBJ1-2; the D gene is possibly TRBD1 (6 bases). Germline CDR1 and CDR2: MNHEY and SVGAGI. CDR3 length equals 15 residues. Trimming pared 4 bases from V and 0 bases from J, leaving 12 bases between. The CDR3 loop is CASSSPRQANYGYTF. The CDR3, as DNA: TGTGCCAGCAGTTCCCCCCGACAGGCTAACTATGGCTACACCTTC.